This T cell receptor (beta chain) was recorded in a study of CD8+ T cells in alopecia areata. Study-level results: Many expanded lesional clones stayed in scalp and blood while on tofacitinib. Compared with mice, patients displayed less clear TCR sharing, possibly for HLA-related reasons. Affected scalp, especially in alopecia totalis/universalis, had a higher clonality than normal scalp did.

Once RNA had been extracted, it was reverse transcribed into cDNA to act as the sequencing template. The data were produced by immunoSEQ multiplex PCR, yet TCRdb's version contains in-frame clones alone and is incomplete. The repertoire consists of about 120,000 clones, with around 63% occurring once and the leading ten covering more than 5.5%. Sample treatment: oral pan-JAK inhibitor, 5-10 mg twice daily. Researchers took lesional scalp punch biopsies and peripheral blood from people who were alopecia areata patients. This clone was seen a handful of times. Its antigen is unidentified. Germline assignment: CDR1 SQVTM and CDR2 ANQGSEA. Germline trimming cut 7 bases from V and 2 bases from J; bases unmatched to any gene: 10. The CDR3 contains 14 residues.

This specimen was CD4+ T cells sorted from blood, taken at week 4, from a patient treated with tofacitinib. The genes are TRBV29-1 and TRBJ2-7; 8 nucleotides agree with TRBD1. The receptor was derived from a human donor with alopecia areata. The CDR3 DNA sequence: TGCAGCGCCGGACAGGGTGGGATAACCTACGAGCAGTACTTC. It translates to CSAGQGGITYEQYF.